A selection of T cell receptor beta chains follows, all from one sample in a study of cytomegalovirus exposure and HLA in healthy donors. Here immunoSEQ multiplex PCR was the method, and the copy in TCRdb shows in-frame clones only, minus some. The profile shows some 130,000 clones, 65% to 70% of them singletons. Sequencing was performed on PBMCs. These receptor sequences come from a human donor in good health. Each CDR3 is given with its conserved first and last residue. Each record gives: D gene, CDR3 length, J gene, V gene, CDR3 protein. The D gene is left open where the match is weak.

d_gene: TRBD2; len: 17; j_gene: TRBJ2-7; v_gene: TRBV27; CDR3aa: CASSSIGLAGPPREQYF
d_gene: .; len: 15; j_gene: TRBJ1-1; v_gene: TRBV6-5; CDR3aa: CASSYSNPSDTEAFF
d_gene: TRBD2; len: 16; j_gene: TRBJ2-3; v_gene: TRBV6-5; CDR3aa: CASSYSGREGPDTQYF
d_gene: .; len: 12; j_gene: TRBJ2-3; v_gene: TRBV7-8; CDR3aa: CASSRSTDTQYF
d_gene: TRBD2; len: 14; j_gene: TRBJ2-5; v_gene: TRBV5-1; CDR3aa: CASTISGNQETQYF
d_gene: TRBD2; len: 14; j_gene: TRBJ2-7; v_gene: TRBV9; CDR3aa: CASSVGLAGYEQYF
d_gene: TRBD2; len: 15; j_gene: TRBJ2-7; v_gene: TRBV15; CDR3aa: CAVGREPLGGYEQYF
d_gene: .; len: 13; j_gene: TRBJ2-3; v_gene: TRBV11-3; CDR3aa: CASSQNGDGTQYF
d_gene: TRBD2; len: 15; j_gene: TRBJ2-5; v_gene: TRBV14; CDR3aa: CASSPGLAVGETQYF
d_gene: TRBD1; len: 19; j_gene: TRBJ2-7; v_gene: TRBV18; CDR3aa: CASSLLVPGQGLISYEQYF
d_gene: .; len: 13; j_gene: TRBJ1-5; v_gene: TRBV5-5; CDR3aa: CASRQAGDQPQHF
d_gene: TRBD1; len: 15; j_gene: TRBJ2-1; v_gene: TRBV7-2; CDR3aa: CASTTDRGSHNEQFF
d_gene: TRBD1; len: 16; j_gene: TRBJ2-6; v_gene: TRBV6-6; CDR3aa: CASSRQGNSGANVLTF
d_gene: TRBD1; len: 15; j_gene: TRBJ2-7; v_gene: TRBV5-1; CDR3aa: CASSRSGTGTDEQYF
d_gene: .; len: 15; j_gene: TRBJ2-3; v_gene: TRBV6-5; CDR3aa: CASSYGPSDTDTQYF
d_gene: .; len: 14; j_gene: TRBJ2-3; v_gene: TRBV7-9; CDR3aa: CASSPETRTDTQYF
d_gene: .; len: 18; j_gene: TRBJ1-1; v_gene: TRBV15; CDR3aa: CATSRGRGQGGVNTEAFF
d_gene: .; len: 16; j_gene: TRBJ1-1; v_gene: TRBV10-3; CDR3aa: CAISESTGRGNTEAFF
d_gene: .; len: 14; j_gene: TRBJ2-2; v_gene: TRBV18; CDR3aa: CASSPVQNTGELFF
d_gene: .; len: 16; j_gene: TRBJ1-3; v_gene: TRBV5-1; CDR3aa: CASSLVGLGSGNTIYF
d_gene: .; len: 15; j_gene: TRBJ1-1; v_gene: TRBV6-6; CDR3aa: CASRPGPVGGAEAFF
d_gene: TRBD1; len: 14; j_gene: TRBJ2-2; v_gene: TRBV29-1; CDR3aa: CSALTGRNTGELFF
d_gene: .; len: 12; j_gene: TRBJ2-7; v_gene: TRBV7-6; CDR3aa: CASSFGDSEQYF
d_gene: TRBD2; len: 15; j_gene: TRBJ2-7; v_gene: TRBV6-6; CDR3aa: CASSHLLAGAHEQYF
d_gene: .; len: 15; j_gene: TRBJ2-1; v_gene: TRBV15; CDR3aa: CATSRDGKGGNEQFF
d_gene: .; len: 14; j_gene: TRBJ2-7; v_gene: TRBV5-4; CDR3aa: CASSQGQTPGEQYF
d_gene: TRBD2; len: 15; j_gene: TRBJ2-5; v_gene: TRBV19; CDR3aa: CASSPGERETETQYF
d_gene: .; len: 13; j_gene: TRBJ1-2; v_gene: TRBV29-1; CDR3aa: CSEEGPRDYGYTF
d_gene: .; len: 15; j_gene: TRBJ1-5; v_gene: TRBV7-2; CDR3aa: CASSLGQAINQPQHF
d_gene: .; len: 14; j_gene: TRBJ2-3; v_gene: TRBV7-2; CDR3aa: CASSLSHSTDTQYF
d_gene: .; len: 15; j_gene: TRBJ1-2; v_gene: TRBV6-1; CDR3aa: CASRWTGAGRYGYTF
d_gene: TRBD1; len: 15; j_gene: TRBJ2-7; v_gene: TRBV5-1; CDR3aa: CASSLGGQGADEQYF
d_gene: .; len: 11; j_gene: .; v_gene: TRBV19; CDR3aa: CASSPSYEQYF
d_gene: TRBD2; len: 13; j_gene: TRBJ2-7; v_gene: TRBV7-6; CDR3aa: CASSPSGVYEQYF
d_gene: TRBD2; len: 19; j_gene: TRBJ2-7; v_gene: TRBV28; CDR3aa: CASSLFVDVGGSIIYEQYF
d_gene: TRBD1; len: 18; j_gene: TRBJ1-4; v_gene: TRBV28; CDR3aa: CASSWPGQGEQNPEKLFF
d_gene: TRBD2; len: 16; j_gene: TRBJ2-3; v_gene: TRBV7-3; CDR3aa: CASSLTATSGTDTQYF
d_gene: .; len: 19; j_gene: TRBJ1-3; v_gene: TRBV10-3; CDR3aa: CAISESKGHTKYSGNTIYF
d_gene: TRBD2; len: 17; j_gene: TRBJ2-1; v_gene: TRBV5-4; CDR3aa: CASSLNIAGPPYNEQFF
d_gene: TRBD1; len: 15; j_gene: TRBJ2-5; v_gene: TRBV18; CDR3aa: CASSPWDRGQETQYF
d_gene: TRBD2; len: 17; j_gene: TRBJ2-5; v_gene: TRBV4-1; CDR3aa: CASSQGVAGGPRETQYF